This record covers a single TCR beta chain. This clonotype was seen a few times. Its recognized antigen is unknown. Per-base qualities were not stored, and no clone one base away is much larger. From the cysteine through the phenylalanine, the CDR3 covers 13 amino acids. Only the CDR3 DNA stays, 39 bases, in frame from base 1. CDR1 and CDR2 are drawn from the germline V gene: SNHLY, FYNNEI. The junction shows trimming of 5 bases on V and 9 bases on J, plus 14 bases between the germline ends. The sample originates from a study of T cell repertoires in cytomegalovirus infection (dated 2019 in TCRdb). In the study overall: Donor HLA type was relevant to the analysis, because carriage of CMV infection together with the matching HLA type was indicated by public TCR beta signatures.

TCRdb lists the instrument as Illumina HiSeq 1500. TCRdb itself trimmed the public reads at Q25 with fastp, ran MiXCR and retained productive beta chains. Merged by CDR3 protein, the rows form single entries marked with the most common genes and DNA. The sample yields about 100,000 distinct CDR3 sequences; more than 15% were counted once. Jointly, the top ten make up over 8% of the sample. Study-wide conclusions, independent of this receptor: The ex vivo response was dominated by HLA-C-restricted CMV-specific TCR beta clonotypes, which also provided the single most frequent clonotype in two of eight donors. In both this cohort and an independent approximately 350-donor cohort, the cumulative frequency of public TCR beta family members distinguished carriers of CMV infection plus the relevant HLA type.

The chain is made from TRBV2 and TRBJ2-1; there is no confident call for the D gene. The clonotype comes from a human donor in good health (CMV status not recorded). Some clones in this sample may be carry-over from other donors' samples. Sequencing used PBMCs. The CDR3 region reads CASSPDPRSEQFF. The nucleotide sequence reads TGTGCCAGCAGTCCTGACCCCCGGAGTGAGCAGTTCTTC.